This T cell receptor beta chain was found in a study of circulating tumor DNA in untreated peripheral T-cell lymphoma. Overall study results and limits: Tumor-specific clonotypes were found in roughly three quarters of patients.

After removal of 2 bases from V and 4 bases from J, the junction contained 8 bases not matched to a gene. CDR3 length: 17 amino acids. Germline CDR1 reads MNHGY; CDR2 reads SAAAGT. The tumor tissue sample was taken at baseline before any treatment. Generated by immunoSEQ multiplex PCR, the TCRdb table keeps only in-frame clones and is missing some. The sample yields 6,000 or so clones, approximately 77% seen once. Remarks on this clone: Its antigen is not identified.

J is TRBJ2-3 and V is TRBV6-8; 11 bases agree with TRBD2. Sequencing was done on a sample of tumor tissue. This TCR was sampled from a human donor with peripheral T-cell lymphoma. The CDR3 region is CASSYIPGLAAPDTQYF. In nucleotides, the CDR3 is TGTGCCAGCAGTTACATCCCGGGACTAGCGGCGCCAGATACGCAGTATTTT.